A selection of T cell receptor beta chains follows, all from one sample in a study of OX40 agonist ivuxolimab in advanced cancers. The table came from immunoSEQ multiplex PCR; TCRdb's copy has only in-frame clones and leaves some out. The sample lists some 120,000 clones, roughly 90% seen once, with 0.7% to 0.9% in the top ten. Sequenced material: CD4+ or CD8+ T cells sorted from blood, taken in a trial of the OX40 agonist ivuxolimab. The receptors here all came from an adult with an advanced solid tumor such as melanoma, head and neck, liver or kidney cancer. Each CDR3 is given with its conserved first and last residue. D genes are given only for firm matches. Size tells how often a clone was seen (once, few, many) or the class of an expanded clone, and some rows leave it out.

size | J | V | D | CDR3 | DNA
once | TRBJ2-1 | TRBV2 | . | CASTAESSYNEQFF | TGTGCCAGCACGGCGGAGAGCTCCTACAATGAGCAGTTCTTC
. | TRBJ1-1 | TRBV6-5 | . | CASSYRGRNTEAFF | TGTGCCAGCAGTTACCGAGGACGGAACACTGAAGCTTTCTTT
. | TRBJ2-7 | TRBV27 | TRBD1 | CASSLTPPGTGGTYEQYF | TGTGCCAGCAGTTTAACTCCCCCGGGAACAGGGGGAACCTACGAGCAGTACTTC
. | TRBJ1-1 | TRBV6-5 | . | CASSYSFQGTKAEAFF | TGTGCCAGCAGTTACTCGTTCCAGGGTACAAAAGCTGAAGCTTTCTTT
. | TRBJ1-5 | TRBV18 | TRBD1 | CASSPPSGQGYQPQHF | TGTGCCAGCTCACCACCAAGTGGACAGGGCTATCAGCCCCAGCATTTT
. | TRBJ1-5 | TRBV7-2 | . | CASSPGTGNQPQHF | TGTGCCAGCAGCCCGGGGACGGGCAATCAGCCCCAGCATTTT
. | TRBJ2-2 | TRBV7-2 | TRBD2 | CASSSRRGLAGVDTGELFF | TGTGCCAGCAGCTCGCGTAGGGGACTAGCGGGAGTTGACACCGGGGAGCTGTTTTTT
once | TRBJ2-1 | TRBV10-3 | . | CAISVQEDNEQFF | TGTGCCATCAGTGTTCAGGAAGACAATGAGCAGTTCTTC
. | TRBJ2-3 | TRBV9 | TRBD2 | CASSVQAGGTDTQYF | TGTGCCAGCAGCGTACAAGCGGGAGGCACAGATACGCAGTATTTT
. | TRBJ2-7 | TRBV7-2 | TRBD1 | CASSLSWPGQGTHEQYF | TGTGCCAGCAGCCTCTCGTGGCCGGGACAGGGAACCCACGAGCAGTACTTC
. | TRBJ2-7 | TRBV9 | . | CASSQAGTVNGEQYF | TGTGCCAGCAGCCAGGCCGGGACCGTCAACGGGGAGCAGTACTTC
. | TRBJ2-3 | TRBV7-8 | TRBD1 | CASSAYGRDRGTDTQYF | TGTGCCAGCAGCGCTTACGGCCGGGACAGGGGGACAGATACGCAGTATTTT
. | TRBJ2-7 | TRBV19 | . | CASSVKVGEQYF | TGTGCCAGTAGTGTCAAGGTGGGCGAGCAGTACTTC
. | TRBJ1-2 | TRBV6-1 | . | CASSAQTPVGGVGYGYTF | TGTGCCAGCAGTGCCCAGACTCCCGTGGGGGGCGTTGGGTATGGCTACACCTTC
. | TRBJ2-7 | TRBV14 | . | CASSQDWGFQLYEQYF | TGTGCCAGCAGCCAAGATTGGGGATTTCAGCTCTACGAGCAGTACTTC
. | TRBJ1-1 | TRBV28 | . | CASSTGQQNTEAFF | TGTGCCAGCAGTACCGGACAACAGAACACTGAAGCTTTCTTT
. | TRBJ2-2 | TRBV7-9 | TRBD2 | CASQRLAVGELFF | TGTGCCAGCCAGCGACTAGCGGTCGGGGAGCTGTTTTTT
. | TRBJ2-7 | TRBV4-1 | . | CASSLRMGGLDEQYF | TGCGCCAGCAGCCTCCGGATGGGGGGGCTCGACGAGCAGTACTTC
. | TRBJ1-2 | TRBV29-1 | TRBD1 | CSVERTGVNAGGYTF | TGCAGCGTTGAGAGGACAGGGGTGAATGCGGGAGGCTACACCTTC
. | TRBJ2-3 | TRBV14 | . | CASSQESERSVTDTQYF | TGTGCCAGCAGCCAAGAGTCCGAGCGGAGCGTCACAGATACGCAGTATTTT
. | TRBJ1-2 | TRBV19 | . | CASSIGGNLFNYGYTF | TGTGCCAGTAGTATAGGGGGGAACCTCTTTAACTATGGCTACACCTTC
. | TRBJ2-7 | TRBV7-8 | . | CASSPTGVYEQYF | TGTGCCAGCAGCCCAACGGGAGTCTACGAGCAGTACTTC
. | TRBJ2-1 | TRBV18 | . | CASSPPRQSSYNEQFF | TGTGCCAGCTCACCACCCAGGCAGTCCTCCTACAATGAGCAGTTCTTC
. | TRBJ1-5 | TRBV5-4 | . | CASSLGGAGQPQHF | TGTGCCAGCAGCTTGGGGGGGGCAGGCCAGCCCCAGCATTTT
once | TRBJ2-1 | TRBV4-1 | . | CASSQEMGALSSYNEQFF | TGCGCCAGCAGCCAAGAAATGGGAGCGCTTAGCTCCTACAATGAGCAGTTCTTC